The 29 T cell receptor beta chains given below trace back to one sample, sequenced in a study of T cell responses to AZD1222 COVID-19 vaccine. Repertoires were generated with immunoSEQ multiplex PCR, while TCRdb's copy carries only in-frame clones and drops some. The sample consists of 100,000 to 150,000 clones, roughly nine tenths of them appearing once. Material: peripheral blood, obtained on day 0 of AZD1222 vaccination. These receptor sequences come from an adult in good health.

The gene calls are TRBV9 and TRBJ1-1; unclear D gene. The germline V gene has CDR1 SGDLS and CDR2 YYNGEE. The CDR3 is made up of 14 amino acids. V was pared by 2 bases and J by 1 base, with 9 bases between. The CDR3 protein is CASSVNQANTEAFF. The DNA of the CDR3 is TGTGCCAGCAGCGTGAACCAAGCGAACACTGAAGCTTTCTTT.

The chain recombines TRBV3-1 (or the pseudogene TRBV3-2) with TRBJ2-6; 10 positions agree with TRBD1. J gave up 3 bases and V 4 bases, and 3 bases lay outside the gene matches. The CDR3 sequence is 16 residues long. Germline V gives CDR1 LGHDT, CDR2 YNNKEL (reference sequence). The CDR3 DNA sequence: TGTGCCAGCAGCCGACAGGGGGCGAGTGGGGCCAACGTCCTGACTTTC. Protein sequence: CASSRQGASGANVLTF.

The rearrangement uses TRBV19 and TRBJ1-5; 11 nucleotides line up with TRBD1. The ends lost 6 bases at V and 6 bases at J; junction bases unmatched: 4. The CDR3 consists of 14 residues. Looked up from germline, CDR1 is LNHDA and CDR2 is SQIVND (reference sequence). CDR3 amino acids: CASSPGTGGQPQHF. The CDR3 nucleotides read TGTGCCAGTAGCCCCGGGACAGGGGGTCAGCCCCAGCATTTT.

This chain connects TRBV7-2 to TRBJ1-1, with TRBD1 identical over 8 bases. Germline loops: CDR1 SGHTA, CDR2 FQGNSA. The CDR3 has 15 amino acids. With V trimmed by 3 bases and J by 4 bases, 7 bases remained unmatched. CDR3 region: CASSLAGQGGTEAFF. The CDR3 nucleotides read TGTGCCAGCAGCTTGGCAGGACAGGGCGGCACTGAAGCTTTCTTT. Based on the CDR3 plus reference TRBV7-2 and TRBJ1-1, the full variable domain is GAGVSQSPSNKVTEKGKDVELRCDPISGHTALYWYRQSLGQGLEFLIYFQGNSAPDKSGLPSDRFSAERTGGSVSTLTIQRTQQEDSAVYLCASSLAGQGGTEAFFGQGTRLTVV.

The chain carries TRBV30 and TRBJ2-6; no definite D call. Trimming removed 7 bases from V and 2 bases from J, with 9 bases in between. CDR1 GTSNPN and CDR2 SVGIG come from the germline V gene (reference sequence). The CDR3 loop spans 13 amino acids. As DNA, the CDR3 is TGTGCCTCCCGATCTGCTGGGGCCAACGTCCTGACTTTC. This codes for CASRSAGANVLTF.

CDR3 region: CASSSGTSGRTGEQFF. DNA for the CDR3: TGCGCCAGCAGCTCCGGGACTAGCGGGAGAACGGGTGAGCAGTTCTTC. V usage is TRBV5-1 and J usage is TRBJ2-1; TRBD2 matches at 14 bases. The CDR3 runs 16 residues. Germline CDR1 is SGHRS and CDR2 is YFSETQ. V gave up 3 bases and J gave up 9 bases; unmatched junction bases: 8.

The V gene is TRBV5-5, the J gene TRBJ1-2; possible D gene TRBD1, 6 bases. CDR3 length equals 13 residues. The germline gives CDR1 SGHKS, CDR2 YYEKEE (reference sequence). V was clipped by 2 bases and J by 2 bases, with 7 bases between them. CDR3 nucleotide sequence: TGTGCCAGCAGCTTTACAGGGAACTATGGCTACACCTTC. Protein: CASSFTGNYGYTF.

This chain connects TRBV2 to TRBJ1-5, with D maybe TRBD1 (5 bases). Trimming stripped 7 bases from V and 0 bases from J, with 10 bases between. The CDR3 is 14 residues long. From germline, CDR1 is SNHLY and CDR2 FYNNEI. CDR3 amino acids: CASTTDYSNQPQHF. The CDR3 nucleotides read TGTGCCAGCACGACAGACTATAGCAATCAGCCCCAGCATTTT.

The V and J genes are TRBV19 and TRBJ1-4; D gene uncertain. The CDR3 consists of 12 residues. Trimming removed 6 bases at V and 8 bases at J, with 10 bases between. The V gene's germline CDR1 is LNHDA and CDR2 SQIVND (reference sequence). The CDR3 loop reads CASSSFQEKLFF. The DNA of the CDR3 is TGTGCCAGTAGCAGTTTCCAGGAAAAACTGTTTTTT.

A remark on this clone: Other DNA sequences of this sample code for an identical CDR3. J is TRBJ2-7 and V is TRBV7-6; 7 bases fit TRBD1. The CDR3 is 15 amino acids. V trimming: 1 base; J trimming: 3 bases; junction bases outside the gene matches: 6. Germline values: CDR1 SGHVS, CDR2 FNYEAQ. CDR3 protein: CASSLGTGVSYEQYF. CDR3 nucleotide sequence: TGTGCCAGCAGCTTAGGCACAGGGGTTAGCTACGAGCAGTACTTC.

The V call is TRBV7-9, the J call TRBJ1-2; 7 nucleotides align to TRBD1. With V trimmed by 5 bases and J by 3 bases, 12 bases remained unmatched. The V gene's germline CDR1 is SEHNR and CDR2 FQNEAQ (reference sequence). There are 16 residues in the CDR3. The CDR3 DNA reads as TGTGCCAGCAGCCCGCACAGGGGCCCACAAGACTATGGCTACACCTTC. Translating gives CASSPHRGPQDYGYTF.

V gene TRBV5-8 combines with J gene TRBJ2-3; D may correspond to TRBD1 or TRBD2 (5 bases each). Germline-derived CDR1 and CDR2 are SGHTS and YDEGEE. The CDR3 consists of 14 residues. Trimming took off 4 bases at V and 9 bases at J, with 18 bases between the two ends. The CDR3 region is CASSMGRIAETQYF. The DNA of the CDR3 is TGTGCCAGCAGCATGGGACGGATTGCGGAGACGCAGTATTTT. The full variable domain, completed using reference TRBV5-8 and TRBJ2-3, is EAGVTQSPTHLIKTRGQQATLRCSPISGHTSVYWYQQALGLGLQFLLWYDEGEERNRGNFPPRFSGRQFPNYSSELNVNALELEDSALYLCASSMGRIAETQYFGPGTRLTVL.

The J gene is TRBJ2-1, the V gene TRBV19, with D tentatively TRBD1 or TRBD2 (6 bases each). Trimming cost V 5 bases and J 12 bases, with 20 bases left between them. Germline CDR1 reads LNHDA; CDR2 reads SQIVND (reference sequence). This CDR3 spans 14 amino acids. CDR3 region: CASSPGGGHVGQFF. Here the CDR3 DNA reads TGTGCCAGTAGTCCCGGGGGCGGTCATGTAGGGCAGTTCTTC.

The chain uses TRBV5-6 and TRBJ1-2; no clear D gene. V was shortened by 5 bases and J by 2 bases, with 13 bases between the two germline ends. The V gene's germline CDR1 is SGHDT and CDR2 YYEEEE. CDR3 length: 14 residues. In nucleotides, the CDR3 is TGTGCCAGCAGTACGGACCTATTGAACTATGGCTACACCTTC. This encodes CASSTDLLNYGYTF.

V is TRBV6-4 and J is TRBJ1-6, with TRBD1 identical over 11 bases. The CDR3 is 15 amino acids. V lost 6 bases and J lost 6; bases outside the gene matches: 4. Germline values: CDR1 MRHNA, CDR2 SNTAGT. CDR3 protein: CASSDGQGANSPLHF. DNA for the CDR3: TGTGCCAGCAGCGACGGACAGGGGGCTAATTCACCCCTCCACTTT.

This chain joins TRBV19 and TRBJ2-4; D is uncertain. The CDR3 has 16 residues. Trimming cost V 3 bases and J 0 bases, with 12 bases left between them. Germline lookup yields CDR1 LNHDA and CDR2 SQIVND (reference sequence). The DNA of the CDR3 is TGTGCCAGTAGTATGGGTATCAAAATAGCCAAAAACATTCAGTACTTC. Amino acid sequence: CASSMGIKIAKNIQYF.

The chain uses TRBV29-1 and TRBJ1-5; D gene uncertain. The CDR3 is made up of 13 amino acids. Germline lookup yields CDR1 SQVTM and CDR2 ANQGSEA. V was cut by 4 bases and J by 0 bases, with 7 bases left in between. In DNA form, the CDR3 reads TGCAGCGTTGCCCCGGATAGCAATCAGCCCCAGCATTTT. As protein: CSVAPDSNQPQHF. The full variable domain, with the rest looked up from reference TRBV29-1 and TRBJ1-5, is SAVISQKPSRDICQRGTSLTIQCQVDSQVTMMFWYRQQPGQSLTLIATANQGSEATYESGFVIDKFPISRPNLTFSTLTVSNMSPEDSSIYLCSVAPDSNQPQHFGDGTRLSIL.

The rearrangement links TRBV24-1 to TRBJ2-1; TRBD2 aligns across 8 bases. This CDR3 is built from 16 residues. Germline assignment: CDR1 KGHDR and CDR2 SFDVKD. J lost 0 bases, V lost 3 bases, and 3 bases had no gene match. The CDR3 sequence: CATSDPSGSSYNEQFF. DNA of the CDR3: TGTGCCACCAGTGATCCCAGCGGGAGCTCCTACAATGAGCAGTTCTTC.

V gene TRBV4-1 combines with J gene TRBJ2-4; D not resolved. V lost 0 bases and J 0 bases, leaving 15 bases between the germline ends. The CDR3 is 18 amino acids. Germline lookup yields CDR1 MGHRA and CDR2 YSYEKL. CDR3 nucleotides: TGCGCCAGCAGCCAAGAACGTGGCGGCGACGTAGCCAAAAACATTCAGTACTTC. Translating gives CASSQERGGDVAKNIQYF.

J is TRBJ2-3 and V is TRBV18; no definite D call. V was shortened by 2 bases and J by 4 bases, with 7 bases between the two germline ends. In germline, CDR1 is KGHSH, CDR2 LQKENI. The length of the CDR3 is 13 residues. CDR3 region: CASSPGASDTQYF. CDR3 nucleotides: TGTGCCAGCTCACCAGGAGCTTCAGATACGCAGTATTTT.

The rearrangement uses TRBV7-3 and TRBJ2-7, with D hard to call. Trimming took off 5 bases at V and 2 bases at J, with 16 bases between the two ends. The length of the CDR3 is 15 residues. Looked up from germline, CDR1 is SGHTA and CDR2 is FQGTGA. Here the CDR3 DNA reads TGTGCCAGCAGCCCCTCCGGTTCGGCTACCTACGAGCAGTACTTC. Translated, it gives CASSPSGSATYEQYF.

The genes are TRBV6-5 and TRBJ1-1, with a weak D call TRBD1 (5 bases). The germline V gene has CDR1 MNHEY and CDR2 SVGAGI. Trimming shortened V by 2 bases and J by 5 bases, and 9 bases separated the two germline ends. This CDR3 has 13 residues. The CDR3 is CASSYGGRTEAFF. As DNA, the CDR3 is TGTGCCAGCAGTTACGGGGGGAGGACTGAAGCTTTCTTT.

The genes are TRBV21-1 and TRBJ2-2; TRBD1, the table's D call, was not compared with the DNA. TRBV21-1 has pseudogene status. The length of the CDR3 is 16 residues. CDR3 sequence reads: CASSKGDRDSTGELFF. CDR3 bases: TGTGCCAGCAGCAAAGGGGACAGGGATAGCACCGGGGAGCTGTTTTTT.

DNA of the CDR3: TGTGCCAGCAGTTATAGGGTAGGGCATGGCTACACCTTC. Protein product: CASSYRVGHGYTF. The chain recombines TRBV27 with TRBJ1-2; D is ambiguous. The germline CDR1 and CDR2 sequences are MNHEY and SMNVEV (reference sequence). V was clipped by 4 bases and J by 6 bases, with 12 bases between them. This CDR3 is built from 13 residues.

This clone was picked up one time. The V call is TRBV3-1 (or the pseudogene TRBV3-2), the J call TRBJ1-1, with TRBD1 matching 7 bases. V lost 4 bases to trimming and J lost 12 bases; unmatched junction nucleotides: 11. The CDR3 consists of 13 residues. The germline gives CDR1 LGHDT, CDR2 YNNKEL (reference sequence). Here the CDR3 reads CASSLRQGGWSFF. Here the CDR3 DNA reads TGTGCCAGCAGCCTCAGACAGGGCGGCTGGTCTTTCTTT.

The J gene is TRBJ2-2, the V gene TRBV12-5; either TRBD1 or TRBD2 may supply D (7 bases each). V was trimmed by 1 base and J by 2 bases, leaving 17 bases between them. Germline assignment: CDR1 LGHNT and CDR2 FRNRAP. The CDR3 totals 18 residues. This CDR3 is CASGLGPKRDSNTGELFF. The DNA for the CDR3 is TGTGCTAGTGGTTTGGGGCCAAAGCGGGACAGCAACACCGGGGAGCTGTTTTTT.

The chain couples TRBV24-1 to TRBJ1-2; D gene uncertain. This CDR3 spans 13 amino acids. The V gene lost 5 bases and the J gene lost 4 bases, with 10 bases spanning the gap. Per the germline V gene, CDR1 is KGHDR and CDR2 is SFDVKD. CDR3 in DNA: TGTGCCACCAGTGGGTCCGAGGGCTATGGCTACACCTTC. Amino acid sequence: CATSGSEGYGYTF.

The rearrangement links TRBV12-5 to TRBJ2-5; no definite D call. The V and J ends lost 0 bases and 6 bases respectively, with 14 bases between them. Per the germline V gene, CDR1 is LGHNT and CDR2 is FRNRAP. The CDR3 is made up of 15 amino acids. The CDR3 sequence: CASGLVLGVEQTQYF. CDR3 DNA: TGTGCTAGTGGTTTGGTACTTGGGGTCGAGCAGACCCAGTACTTC.

Concerning this clone itself: The junction shows a germline mismatch at one end, possibly a read error. The chain recombines TRBV7-7 with TRBJ2-1, with TRBD2 as a possible D gene (5 bases). The CDR3 runs to 13 residues. The germline CDR1 and CDR2 sequences are SSHAT and FNYEAQ (reference sequence). The CDR3 spells CASSLDRRNEQFF. As DNA, the CDR3 is TGTGCTAGCAGCCTCGATCGGAGGAATGAGCAGTTCTTC.